This TCR beta chain was documented in a study of vaccination effects on CD4 cells after COVID-19. TCRdb keeps only in-frame clones here, not all; method: immunoSEQ multiplex PCR. The table lists over 50,000 clones, 60% to 75% of them singletons. ViraFEST expansion of antigen-specific CD4+ T cells with viral peptide pools preceded sequencing. Following culture for nine to ten days, CD4+ T cells were isolated. Vaccine administered to participants consisted of two doses of either BNT162b2 or mRNA-1273. Study-level results: Vaccine- and infection-induced clones showed marked clonal contraction late following vaccination.

Germline values: CDR1 SGHRS, CDR2 YFSETQ. The CDR3 covers 16 residues. V was clipped by 5 bases and J by 0 bases, with 12 bases between them. As for this clone: Its antigen is not known.

The specimen comprised CD4+ T cells from PBMCs cultured with HCoV-229E spike peptides, sampled after COVID-19 vaccination. The TCR comes from a human donor who received a COVID-19 vaccine. This rearrangement joins TRBV5-1 to TRBJ1-6, with D uncertain. CDR3 amino acids: CASRSDASSYNSPLHF. CDR3 nucleotides: TGCGCCAGCAGGTCGGATGCGAGCTCCTATAATTCACCCCTCCACTTT.